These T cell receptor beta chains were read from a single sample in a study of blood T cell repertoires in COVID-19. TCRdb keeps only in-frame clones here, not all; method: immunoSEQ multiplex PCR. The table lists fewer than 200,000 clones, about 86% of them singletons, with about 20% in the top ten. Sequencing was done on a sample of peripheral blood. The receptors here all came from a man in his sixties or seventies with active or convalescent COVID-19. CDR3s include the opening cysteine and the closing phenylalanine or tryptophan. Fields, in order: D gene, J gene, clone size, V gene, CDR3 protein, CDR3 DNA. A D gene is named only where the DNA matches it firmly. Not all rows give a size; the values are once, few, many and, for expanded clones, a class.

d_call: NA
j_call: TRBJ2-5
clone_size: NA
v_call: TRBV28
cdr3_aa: CASSFAEGGRETQYF
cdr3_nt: TGTGCCAGCAGTTTCGCCGAGGGGGGGCGGGAGACCCAGTACTTC

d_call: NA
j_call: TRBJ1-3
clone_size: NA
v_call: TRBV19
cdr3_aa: CASSMGHQSSGNTIYF
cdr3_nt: TGTGCCAGTAGTATGGGACACCAAAGCTCTGGAAACACCATATATTTT

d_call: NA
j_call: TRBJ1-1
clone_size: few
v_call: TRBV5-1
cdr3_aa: CASSPTLAGTNTEAFF
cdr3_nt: TGCGCCAGCAGCCCCACCTTGGCAGGAACGAACACTGAAGCTTTCTTT

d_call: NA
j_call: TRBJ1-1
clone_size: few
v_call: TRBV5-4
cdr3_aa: CASSWPGGVDTEAFF
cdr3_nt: TGTGCCAGCAGCTGGCCCGGGGGGGTCGACACTGAAGCTTTCTTT

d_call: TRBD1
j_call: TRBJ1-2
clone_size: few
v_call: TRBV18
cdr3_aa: CASSPTPGGAEANYGYTF
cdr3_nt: TGTGCCAGCTCACCGACTCCAGGGGGCGCGGAAGCTAACTATGGCTACACCTTC

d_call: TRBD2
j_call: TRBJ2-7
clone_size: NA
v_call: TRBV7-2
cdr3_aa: CASSFAVGGGPHEQYF
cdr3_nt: TGTGCCAGCAGCTTCGCCGTCGGGGGAGGGCCTCACGAGCAGTACTTC

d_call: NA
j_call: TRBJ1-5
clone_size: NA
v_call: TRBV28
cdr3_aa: CASSLVSRGNQPQHF
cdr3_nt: TGTGCCAGCAGTTTAGTCTCGAGGGGCAATCAGCCCCAGCATTTT

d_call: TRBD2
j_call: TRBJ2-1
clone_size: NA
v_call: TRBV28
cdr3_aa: CASTRTSGRAGEQFF
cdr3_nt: TGTGCCAGCACTAGGACTAGCGGGAGGGCCGGTGAGCAGTTCTTC

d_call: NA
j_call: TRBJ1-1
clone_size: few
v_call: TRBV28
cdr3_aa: CASRVNRNTEAFF
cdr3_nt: TGTGCCAGCAGAGTTAACAGGAACACTGAAGCTTTCTTT

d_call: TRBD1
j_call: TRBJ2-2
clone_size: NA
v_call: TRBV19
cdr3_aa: CASRTGTGKRTGELFF
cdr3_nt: TGTGCCAGTAGAACCGGGACAGGGAAAAGAACCGGGGAGCTGTTTTTT

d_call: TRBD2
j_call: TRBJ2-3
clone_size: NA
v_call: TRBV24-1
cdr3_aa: CATSVSGRRADTQYF
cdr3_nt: TGTGCCACCAGTGTGAGCGGGAGGAGGGCAGATACGCAGTATTTT

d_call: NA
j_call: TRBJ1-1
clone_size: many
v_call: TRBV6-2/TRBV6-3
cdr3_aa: CASSYSVENTEAFF
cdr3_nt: TGTGCCAGCAGTTACTCGGTAGAGAACACTGAAGCTTTCTTT

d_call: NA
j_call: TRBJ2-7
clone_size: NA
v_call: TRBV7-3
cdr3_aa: CASSLNREYEQYF
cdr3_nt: TGTGCCAGCAGCTTGAACAGGGAGTACGAGCAGTACTTC

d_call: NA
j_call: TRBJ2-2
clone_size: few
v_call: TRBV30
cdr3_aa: CAWSVSRGYYDTGELFF
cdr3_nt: TGTGCCTGGAGTGTAAGCAGGGGCTATTACGACACCGGGGAGCTGTTTTTT

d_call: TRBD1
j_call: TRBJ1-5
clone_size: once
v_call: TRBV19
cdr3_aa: CASSRDRGNNQPQHF
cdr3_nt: TGTGCCAGTAGCAGGGACAGGGGGAACAATCAGCCCCAGCATTTT

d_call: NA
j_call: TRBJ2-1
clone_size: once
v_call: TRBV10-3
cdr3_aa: CAISPRLVSSYNEQFF
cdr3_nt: TGTGCCATCAGCCCCCGACTAGTAAGTTCCTACAATGAGCAGTTCTTC

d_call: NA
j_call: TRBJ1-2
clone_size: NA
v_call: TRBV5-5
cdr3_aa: CASSLTGRGNYGYTF
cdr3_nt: TGTGCCAGCAGCTTGACGGGCAGGGGCAACTATGGCTACACCTTC

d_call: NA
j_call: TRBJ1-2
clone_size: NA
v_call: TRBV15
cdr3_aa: CATSRAGIVDGYTF
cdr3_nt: TGTGCCACCAGCAGAGCCGGGATCGTAGATGGCTACACCTTC

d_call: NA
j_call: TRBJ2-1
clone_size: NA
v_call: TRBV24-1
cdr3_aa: CATRLSRGSSYNEQFF
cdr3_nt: TGTGCCACCCGACTCTCTCGGGGTAGCTCCTACAATGAGCAGTTCTTC

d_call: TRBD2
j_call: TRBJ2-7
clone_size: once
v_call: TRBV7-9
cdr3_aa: CASSSGTSYEQYF
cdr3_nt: TGTGCCAGCAGCTCCGGGACTAGCTACGAGCAGTACTTC